The rows below give T cell receptor beta chains drawn from one sample of a study of cytomegalovirus exposure and HLA in healthy donors. TCRdb keeps only in-frame clones here, not all; method: immunoSEQ multiplex PCR. Of around 120,000 clones in the sample, 70% to 85% were seen once. Sequenced sample: PBMCs. Receptors originate from a woman between 55 and 75 years old in good health and CMV-seropositive. CDR3s include the opening cysteine and the closing phenylalanine or tryptophan. The D gene is left open where the match is weak. Not every row has a clone size; where given, it reads once, few, many or a size class.

clone_size: NA; j_call: TRBJ2-2; d_call: NA; v_call: TRBV5-8; cdr3_nt: TGTGCCAGCAGTAAGAGGGAGACCGGGGAGCTGTTTTTT; cdr3_aa: CASSKRETGELFF
clone_size: NA; j_call: TRBJ2-7; d_call: NA; v_call: TRBV7-9; cdr3_nt: TGTGCCAGCAGCTTAGTAGAGTACTCCTACGAGCAGTACTTC; cdr3_aa: CASSLVEYSYEQYF
clone_size: NA; j_call: TRBJ2-3; d_call: TRBD2; v_call: TRBV2; cdr3_nt: TGTGCCAGCAGTGGGGGGAGCGGGGGGAGCACAGATACGCAGTATTTT; cdr3_aa: CASSGGSGGSTDTQYF
clone_size: once; j_call: TRBJ1-6; d_call: NA; v_call: TRBV27; cdr3_nt: TGTGCCAGCACCCCGAGCAGGGCCAATTCACCCCTCCACTTT; cdr3_aa: CASTPSRANSPLHF
clone_size: NA; j_call: TRBJ2-5; d_call: TRBD1; v_call: TRBV5-1; cdr3_nt: TGCGCCAGCAGCTATGGGACAGGGGGTGCGGAGACCCAGTACTTC; cdr3_aa: CASSYGTGGAETQYF
clone_size: NA; j_call: TRBJ1-6; d_call: TRBD1; v_call: TRBV19; cdr3_nt: TGTGCCACAACCATCGGACAGGGGGCGCGTTCACCCCTCCACTTT; cdr3_aa: CATTIGQGARSPLHF
clone_size: NA; j_call: TRBJ1-5; d_call: NA; v_call: TRBV7-9; cdr3_nt: TGTGCCAGCAGCTTCGGGAGTCCGTATCAGCCCCAGCATTTT; cdr3_aa: CASSFGSPYQPQHF
clone_size: NA; j_call: TRBJ1-2; d_call: NA; v_call: TRBV4-1; cdr3_nt: TGCGCCAGCAGCCAAGCAAGCCTGCTCTATGGCTACACCTTC; cdr3_aa: CASSQASLLYGYTF
clone_size: few; j_call: TRBJ2-7; d_call: NA; v_call: TRBV19; cdr3_nt: TGTGCCAGTAGTTTGGCAGGGGCCTACGAGCAGTACTTC; cdr3_aa: CASSLAGAYEQYF
clone_size: NA; j_call: TRBJ1-5; d_call: TRBD1; v_call: TRBV7-9; cdr3_nt: TGTGCCAGCAGCTCCCAACAGACAGGGGGCAATCAGCCCCAGCATTTT; cdr3_aa: CASSSQQTGGNQPQHF
clone_size: few; j_call: TRBJ2-1; d_call: NA; v_call: TRBV19; cdr3_nt: TGTGCCAGTAGTACAGTGGGGACATCGATTGAGCAGTTCTTC; cdr3_aa: CASSTVGTSIEQFF
clone_size: NA; j_call: TRBJ1-6; d_call: NA; v_call: TRBV5-4; cdr3_nt: TGTGCCAGCAGCTTGGGGGGGGTTTCACCCCTCCACTTT; cdr3_aa: CASSLGGVSPLHF